The entry below describes one T cell receptor (beta chain). Its antigen is currently not known. Per-base quality was not reported, and no clone a single base away is much larger than it. The cohort consisted of some 670 healthy bone marrow donors. At the time of sampling, every cohort member was nominally healthy, though immune exposures that went unrecorded were likely present. The donor was CMV seronegative and belonged to the group of 320 or so seronegative cohort members. A peripheral blood sample was collected from each donor, and TCR beta sequencing was performed on peripheral blood mononuclear cells. The Qiagen DNeasy Blood Extraction Kit was used to extract genomic DNA from the blood cell samples. Ends trimmed: V by 6 bases, J by 4 bases; bases unmatched to a gene: 4. CDR1 and CDR2, looked up from the germline V gene, are SQVTM and ANQGSEA. Spanning cysteine to phenylalanine, the CDR3 consists of 14 amino acids. Solely the CDR3 DNA is kept, with 42 bases framed from the first base.

This entry belongs to a study of cytomegalovirus exposure and HLA in healthy donors (TCRdb year 2017). Concerning the study at large: An earlier analysis of fewer than 750 of the donors reported under 300 Gb of sequence data and some 110 million unique TCR beta sequences obtained from about 200 million T cells. Approximately 300 gigabases of sequencing data and tens of millions of unique TCR sequences were included in an early release covering about 700 HLA-typed donors. High-throughput TCR immunosequencing, statistical association of individual TCRs with disease status, and machine learning were combined to predict cytomegalovirus infection status. Of the 350 to 450 genotyped donors, 81% fell in the genetic ancestry cluster associated with self-reported Caucasian donors. The study was designed to test whether signatures of past pathogen exposure could be identified by cataloging public T cell receptors. Typing coverage differed by locus: A, B, C, DRB1 and DQB1 were typed in about 620-630 donors, DQA1 in 500 to 550, DPA1 in 600 to 610, and DPB1 in around 490. Using immunosequencing, the study profiled T cell repertoires from fewer than 850 subjects and related those repertoires to cytomegalovirus serostatus. A later genetic analysis used genome-wide SNP genotypes for about 60% of the roughly 700 donors, treating that subset as a discovery cohort. In addition to the first cohort of approximately 670 subjects, a separate validation cohort of around 110 different subjects was used. HLA typing covered class I and class II loci at four-digit resolution. Among 300 to 500 genotyped donors of the cohort, an average of around 240,000 unique TCR beta nucleotide sequences was sequenced per donor, of which about 18% were non-productive. In an earlier analysis of 500 to 650 of the donors, high-throughput TCR beta sequencing was used to judge whether each TCR beta V gene segment behaved as functional or pseudogenic. A later analysis re-examined previously published TCR beta repertoires from roughly 650 donors and added high-resolution HLA genotyping to investigate patterns of TCR occurrence. Because of strong linkage in the cohort, roughly five DR-DQ haplotypes were treated as single units for association and clustering. Donor age, sex, ethnicity and CMV serostatus were collected together with the repertoire data. The later analysis used no new phenotypic data to find candidate immune exposures, relying instead on TCR beta sequences and their occurrence across donors. All discovery cohort repertoires had been generated using a single sequencing platform. What the work shows at the level of the full study, not this receptor alone: A further reported finding was that TCR beta sequences accurately predicted the HLA-A and HLA-B alleles for most subjects in the first cohort. Correlated functional status among segregating V segments might reflect linkage disequilibrium, but an unknown experimental factor could not be ruled out. According to a later analysis, parvovirus B19, influenza, CMV and Epstein-Barr virus appeared linked to several top co-occurrence clusters. A later genetic analysis associated a missense DCLRE1C variant with V-gene and J-gene trimming of TCR beta chains, and an independent cohort replicated the association. The only immune exposure information available for the cohort was CMV serostatus. Because some donors lacked HLA typing at each locus, the association tests relied only on the typed subset. Because the 87-base-pair reads could not distinguish some IMGT-functional V segments, including TRBV6-2 and TRBV6-3, those segments were excluded. The cohort was sequenced for TCR beta chains only, and without alpha or paired-chain data the features that could be detected were limited. In vitro tests confirmed that a few of the cytomegalovirus-associated TCR beta chains recognize cytomegalovirus antigens. The authors suggested that the approach could potentially be generalized to other disease states and immunological phenotypes. Compared with the approximately 700-donor mean, donors in an Asian-associated ancestry cluster had fewer N-insertions in productive TCRs, according to a later genetic analysis. A later analysis associated about 18,000 TCR beta sequences with specific HLA alleles at a false discovery rate of 0.05. In a later analysis, most CMV-associated TCR beta chains were found to appear HLA-restricted, with HLA associations seemingly driven largely by CMV exposure. A group of highly shared sequence variants was considered likely to be a technical artifact of the sequencing pipeline. Most TCR sequences were observed very rarely across donors, whereas some public TCRs were present in many individuals. Because counts were too low, more than 15 rarely observed V segments, including chromosome 9 orphons, were left out of the earlier analysis of approximately 500 of the donors. In an earlier analysis of over 550 of the donors, most TCR beta V segments were observed in productive rearrangements about 90% or about 30% of the time, broadly matching IMGT annotations. The study gave a list of around 170 TCR beta chains associated with cytomegalovirus. Assigning TCR associations to individual alleles was difficult when HLA alleles, especially DR and DQ, strongly co-occurred. In both the original and validation cohorts, the classifier was reported to diagnose cytomegalovirus status with high specificity and sensitivity. The presence/absence analyses assumed that sequencing depth was roughly uniform across donors, and that assumption may not be true. A later analysis found that HLA-associated TCR beta chains were more clonally expanded and had lower generation probabilities than equally common non-associated chains. According to a later analysis, TCR association rates differed among HLA loci, with DRB1 alleles showing the most associated TCRs and HLA-C alleles showing the fewest.

The method was the immunoSEQ multiplex PCR assay. The multiplex PCR relied on a mix of 60 forward primers for TCR Vbeta segments and 13 reverse primers for TCR Jbeta segments. The CDR3 region of rearranged TCR beta genes was amplified from genomic DNA by a multiplex PCR assay. The amplified TCR beta libraries were sequenced on the Illumina HiSeq System as 87-base-pair reads. For the original study's pipeline: In a later analysis, some 80 million unique TCR beta chains were counted across the 650 to 700 repertoires, and some 10 million of these chains were shared by at least two donors. Raw reads were error-corrected and collapsed into unique sequences by a nearest-neighbor algorithm in which closely related sequences were merged to remove PCR and sequencing errors. V, D and J gene segments were assigned by aligning CDR3 sequences to IMGT reference sequences. For a sequence to be retained, a match of at least six nucleotides was required to both a V gene segment and a J gene segment. A rearrangement was called productive if the CDR3 had no stop codons and remained in frame with V and J, and every other rearrangement was called non-productive. Following IMGT convention, CDR3 was defined as the stretch from the second conserved V-encoded cysteine up to the conserved J-encoded phenylalanine. In an earlier analysis of around 570 of the donors, sequences lacking an unambiguous match to a single V gene segment were excluded. In an earlier analysis of some 590 of the donors, V segments were called functional above 56.7% productive rearrangements and were called segregating when the between-donor standard deviation exceeded 5%. A statistical classification framework was built for diagnosing cytomegalovirus status from the catalog of TCR beta chain sequences. In a later analysis, V and J genes were assigned by comparing TCR nucleotide sequences against IMGT/GENE-DB human TR gene sequences. The TCRdist pipeline was used in a later analysis to assign CDR3 sequences and most-parsimonious VDJ recombination scenarios. A later analysis defined each TCR beta chain by its CDR3 amino acid sequence plus V-gene family, and excluded reads lacking a unique V-gene family. In a later analysis, approximately 640 highly shared, low-generation-probability nucleotide sequences were removed to address suspected cross-contamination and a sequencing artifact. In a later analysis, a clonal expansion index was calculated for each public chain from normalized within-repertoire ranks of inferred template counts. Generation probabilities in a later analysis came from a VDJ recombination model fitted to out-of-frame rearrangements, and those results were checked against IGoR. A later analysis scored TCR-TCR, TCR-HLA and TCR-CMV co-occurrence with hypergeometric tests, applying a repertoire-size bias correction to TCR pairs. False discovery rates were estimated in a later analysis by permuting HLA or CMV assignments 20 times. A later analysis grouped co-occurring TCRs with DBSCAN, adding TCRdist sequence similarity when clustering within HLA-allele-positive subsets. For co-occurrence clustering, repertoires with fewer than 30,000 or more than 120,000 public chains were excluded, along with about five repertoires with anomalous nucleotide sharing. In its TCRdb copy, this immuneACCESS table keeps in-frame sequences only and misses some clones. Where compared with another copy, unresolved V genes explain less than half of these, and the others have no known cause. From that table come the V and J calls and clone size; the DNA was used to work out D and trimming. The sample records about 77,000 clones, roughly 74% of which are singletons. The leading ten clones occupy under 4% of the sample.

The chain couples TRBV29-1 to TRBJ2-6, with TRBD1 identical over 9 junction bases. The receptor was derived from a man between 40 and 49 years old in good health and CMV-seronegative. Sample: PBMCs. Here is the DNA: TGCAGCGTCGGGACAGGGATAGGGGCCAACGTCCTGACTTTC. Its protein product is CSVGTGIGANVLTF.